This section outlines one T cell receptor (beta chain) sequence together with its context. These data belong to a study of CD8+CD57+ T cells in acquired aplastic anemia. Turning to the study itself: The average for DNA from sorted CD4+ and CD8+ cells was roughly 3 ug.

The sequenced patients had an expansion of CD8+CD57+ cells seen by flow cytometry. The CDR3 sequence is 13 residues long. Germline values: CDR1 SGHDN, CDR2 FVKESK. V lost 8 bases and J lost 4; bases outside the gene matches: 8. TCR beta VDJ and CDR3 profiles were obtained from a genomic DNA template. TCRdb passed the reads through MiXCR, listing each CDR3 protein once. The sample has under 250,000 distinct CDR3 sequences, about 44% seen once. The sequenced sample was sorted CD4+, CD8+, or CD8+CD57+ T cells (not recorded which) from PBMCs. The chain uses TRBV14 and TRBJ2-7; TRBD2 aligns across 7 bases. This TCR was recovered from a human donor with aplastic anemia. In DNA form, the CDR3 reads TGTGCCAGCTCACCCCTGCGGGGGTACGAGCAGTACTTC. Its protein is CASSPLRGYEQYF.